This passage covers 3 T cell receptor beta chains from one sample sequenced in a study of blood T cell repertoires in COVID-19. This table comes from immunoSEQ multiplex PCR, and its TCRdb copy is limited to in-frame clones, with some not included. Found here are some 190,000 clones, roughly four fifths of them singletons; the top ten hold roughly 7%. The sequencing sample was made of peripheral blood. Receptors originate from a woman aged 80 or over with COVID-19, enrolled during active disease.

The V and J genes are TRBV5-1 and TRBJ2-1; weak D call: TRBD2 (6 bases). This CDR3 comprises 18 residues. Germline assignment: CDR1 SGHRS and CDR2 YFSETQ. The V and J ends lost 4 bases and 0 bases respectively, with 20 bases between them. CDR3 region: CASSPDARRRDSYNEQFF. CDR3 DNA: TGCGCCAGCAGCCCGGACGCCAGACGGCGGGACTCCTACAATGAGCAGTTCTTC. Together with reference TRBV5-1 and TRBJ2-1, the CDR3 gives the full variable domain: KAGVTQTPRYLIKTRGQQVTLSCSPISGHRSVSWYQQTPGQGLQFLFEYFSETQRNKGNFPGRFSGRQFSNSRSEMNVSTLELGDSALYLCASSPDARRRDSYNEQFFGPGTRLTVL.

The rearrangement links TRBV7-2 to TRBJ1-1; D might be TRBD1 (6 bases). Trimming took off 5 bases at V and 5 bases at J, with 18 bases between the two ends. In germline, CDR1 is SGHTA, CDR2 FQGNSA. This CDR3 contains 15 residues. In DNA form, the CDR3 reads TGTGCCAGCAGCGCATTCGACAGGAGGAGAACTGAAGCTTTCTTT. Protein product: CASSAFDRRRTEAFF.

The rearrangement links TRBV4-2 to TRBJ1-6; D gene unclear. The length of the CDR3 is 14 residues. CDR1 and CDR2 from the germline V gene are LGHNA and YNFKEQ. V was pared by 0 bases and J by 10 bases, with 10 bases between. This CDR3 is CASSQDHPRSPLHF. The CDR3 nucleotides are TGTGCCAGCAGCCAAGATCACCCGAGATCACCCCTCCACTTT.